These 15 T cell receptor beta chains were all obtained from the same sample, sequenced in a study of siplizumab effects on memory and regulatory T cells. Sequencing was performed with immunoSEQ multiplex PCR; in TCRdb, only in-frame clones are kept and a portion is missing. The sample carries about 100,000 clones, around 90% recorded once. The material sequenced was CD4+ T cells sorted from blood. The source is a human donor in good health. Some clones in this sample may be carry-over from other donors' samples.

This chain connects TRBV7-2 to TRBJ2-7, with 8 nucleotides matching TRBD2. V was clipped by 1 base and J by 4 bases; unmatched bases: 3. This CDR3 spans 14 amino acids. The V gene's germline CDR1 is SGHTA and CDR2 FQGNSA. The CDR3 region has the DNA TGTGCCAGCAGCTTAGACAGCGGGAGATACGAGCAGTACTTC. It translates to CASSLDSGRYEQYF.

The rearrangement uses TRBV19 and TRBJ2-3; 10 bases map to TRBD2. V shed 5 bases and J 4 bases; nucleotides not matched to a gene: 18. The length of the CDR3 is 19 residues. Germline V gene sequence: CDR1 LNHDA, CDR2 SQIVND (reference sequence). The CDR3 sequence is CASSGQTLLAGVTADTQYF. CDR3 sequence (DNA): TGTGCCAGTAGTGGGCAGACTCTTCTAGCGGGAGTGACTGCAGATACGCAGTATTTT.

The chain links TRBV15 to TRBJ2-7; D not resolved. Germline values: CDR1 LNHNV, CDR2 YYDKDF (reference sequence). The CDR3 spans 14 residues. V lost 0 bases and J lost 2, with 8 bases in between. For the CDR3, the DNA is TGTGCCACCAGCAGAGATTTCGGACCCTACGAGCAGTACTTC. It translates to CATSRDFGPYEQYF.

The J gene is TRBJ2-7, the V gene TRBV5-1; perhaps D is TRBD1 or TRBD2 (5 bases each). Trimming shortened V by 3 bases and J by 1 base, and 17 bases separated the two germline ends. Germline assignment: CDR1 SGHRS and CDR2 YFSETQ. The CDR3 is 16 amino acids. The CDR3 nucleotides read TGCGCCAGCAGCTCCAAAGACAGCACTAGTTCCTACGAGCAGTACTTC. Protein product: CASSSKDSTSSYEQYF.

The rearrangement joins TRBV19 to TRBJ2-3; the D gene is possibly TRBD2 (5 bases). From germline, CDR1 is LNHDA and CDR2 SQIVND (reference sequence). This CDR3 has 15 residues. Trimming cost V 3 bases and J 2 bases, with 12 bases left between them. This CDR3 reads CASSILEGYTDTQYF. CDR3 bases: TGTGCCAGTAGTATTTTAGAGGGCTACACAGATACGCAGTATTTT.

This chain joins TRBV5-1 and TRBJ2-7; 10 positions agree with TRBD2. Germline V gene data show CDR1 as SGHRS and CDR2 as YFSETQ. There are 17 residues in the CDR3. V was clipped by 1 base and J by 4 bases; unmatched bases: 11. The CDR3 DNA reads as TGCGCCAGCAGCTTGACGCTAGCGGGAGCCGCCGCTTACGAGCAGTACTTC. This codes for CASSLTLAGAAAYEQYF.

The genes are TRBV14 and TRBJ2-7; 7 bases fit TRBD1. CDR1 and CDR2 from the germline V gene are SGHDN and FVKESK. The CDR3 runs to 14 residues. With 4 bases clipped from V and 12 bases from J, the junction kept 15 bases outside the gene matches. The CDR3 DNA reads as TGTGCCAGCAGCCCCCCGGGACAGTCCCGCCGGAGGTACTTC. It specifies CASSPPGQSRRRYF. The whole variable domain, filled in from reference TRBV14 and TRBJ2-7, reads EAGVTQFPSHSVIEKGQTVTLRCDPISGHDNLYWYRRVMGKEIKFLLHFVKESKQDESGMPNNRFLAERTGGTYSTLKVQPAELEDSGVYFCASSPPGQSRRRYFGPGTRLTVT.

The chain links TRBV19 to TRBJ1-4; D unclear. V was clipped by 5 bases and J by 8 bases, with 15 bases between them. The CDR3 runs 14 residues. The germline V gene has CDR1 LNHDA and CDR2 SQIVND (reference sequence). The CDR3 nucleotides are TGTGCCAGTAGTCGAGCTCCGAGGCAAGAAAAACTGTTTTTT. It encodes CASSRAPRQEKLFF.

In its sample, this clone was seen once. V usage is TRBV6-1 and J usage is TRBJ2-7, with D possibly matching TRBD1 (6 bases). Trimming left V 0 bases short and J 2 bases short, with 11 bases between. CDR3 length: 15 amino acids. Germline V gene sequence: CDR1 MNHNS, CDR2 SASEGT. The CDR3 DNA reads TGTGCCAGCAGTGAAGCGGGACAACTTCCCTACGAGCAGTACTTC. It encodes CASSEAGQLPYEQYF.

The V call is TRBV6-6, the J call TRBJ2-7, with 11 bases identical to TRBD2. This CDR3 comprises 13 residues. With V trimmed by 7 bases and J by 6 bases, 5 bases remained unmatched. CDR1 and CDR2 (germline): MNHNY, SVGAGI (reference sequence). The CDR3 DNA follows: TGTGCCAGCACCTCGGGACTAGCGGTCGAGCAGTACTTC. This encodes CASTSGLAVEQYF.

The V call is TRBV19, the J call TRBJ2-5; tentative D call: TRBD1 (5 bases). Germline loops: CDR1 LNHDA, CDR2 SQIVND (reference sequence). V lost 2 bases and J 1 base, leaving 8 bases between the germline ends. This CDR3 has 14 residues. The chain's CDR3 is CASSIRQGQETQYF. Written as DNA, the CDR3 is TGTGCCAGTAGTATAAGGCAGGGCCAAGAGACCCAGTACTTC.

CDR3 in amino acids: CASSQVRGTEAFF. Written as DNA, the CDR3 is TGTGCCAGCAGCCAAGTGCGAGGCACTGAAGCTTTCTTT. The chain employs TRBV14 and TRBJ1-1; no reliable D call. This CDR3 is 13 amino acids long. V lost 1 base and J lost 4, with 7 bases in between. Germline-derived CDR1 and CDR2 are SGHDN and FVKESK. Combining the CDR3 with reference TRBV14 and TRBJ1-1 gives the whole variable domain EAGVTQFPSHSVIEKGQTVTLRCDPISGHDNLYWYRRVMGKEIKFLLHFVKESKQDESGMPNNRFLAERTGGTYSTLKVQPAELEDSGVYFCASSQVRGTEAFFGQGTRLTVV.

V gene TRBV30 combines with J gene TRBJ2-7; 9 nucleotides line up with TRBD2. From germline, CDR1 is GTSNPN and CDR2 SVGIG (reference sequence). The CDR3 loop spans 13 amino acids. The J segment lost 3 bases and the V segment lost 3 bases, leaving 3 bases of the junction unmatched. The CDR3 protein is CAWRISGSYEQYF. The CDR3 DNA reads TGTGCCTGGAGGATTAGCGGGAGCTACGAGCAGTACTTC.

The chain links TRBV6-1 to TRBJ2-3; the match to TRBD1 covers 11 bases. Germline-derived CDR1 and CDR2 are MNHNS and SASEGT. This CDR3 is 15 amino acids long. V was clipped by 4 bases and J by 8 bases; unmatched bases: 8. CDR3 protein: CASSGRDRGAGTQYF. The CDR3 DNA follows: TGTGCCAGCAGTGGACGGGACAGGGGGGCAGGTACGCAGTATTTT.

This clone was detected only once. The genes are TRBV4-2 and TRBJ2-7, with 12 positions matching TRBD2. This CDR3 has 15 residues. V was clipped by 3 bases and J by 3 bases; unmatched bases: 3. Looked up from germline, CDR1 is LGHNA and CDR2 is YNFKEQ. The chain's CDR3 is CASSQEGLAGYEQYF. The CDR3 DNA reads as TGTGCCAGCAGCCAGGAGGGACTAGCGGGCTACGAGCAGTACTTC.